These 18 T cell receptor beta chains share one sample of origin, sequenced in a study of vaccination effects on CD4 cells after COVID-19. Expansion with viral peptide pools was applied to antigen-specific CD4+ T cells by the ViraFEST assay prior to sequencing. Isolating CD4+ T cells followed about 11 days of culture. Sometime from March through December 2020, the person acquired a SARS-CoV-2 infection that PCR confirmed. Which antigens these TCRs recognize remains unknown. Only in-frame clones appear in the TCRdb table, and some are missing; sequencing was by immunoSEQ multiplex PCR. This sample yields tens of thousands of clones, of which roughly three quarters are seen a single time; approximately 5.8% belongs to the top ten. The material sequenced was CD4+ T cells from PBMCs cultured with HIV peptides, taken before COVID-19 vaccination. Documented subset: HIV-1 Nef peptide pool negative control/reference culture. The source of these receptors is a human donor who had a prior SARS-CoV-2 infection.

The J gene is TRBJ2-5, the V gene TRBV5-1; the D gene is possibly TRBD2 (5 bases). The CDR3 consists of 13 residues. Trimming took off 1 base at V and 5 bases at J, with 9 bases between the two ends. CDR1 SGHRS and CDR2 YFSETQ come from the germline V gene. CDR3 in DNA: TGCGCCAGCAGCTTGAATAGCGCGGAGACCCAGTACTTC. Translation: CASSLNSAETQYF.

The chain uses TRBV10-3 and TRBJ2-1; D might be TRBD2 (6 bases). Trimming removed 3 bases from V and 3 bases from J, with 9 bases in between. Per germline, CDR1 ENHRY and CDR2 SYGVKD. This CDR3 comprises 14 residues. In nucleotides, the CDR3 is TGTGCCATCAGTGAAGCGGGCAGCTACAATGAGCAGTTCTTC. Residues: CAISEAGSYNEQFF.

V usage is TRBV5-1 and J usage is TRBJ2-7; 8 nucleotides agree with TRBD1. The junction had 5 bases not matched to a gene; V was cut back by 4 bases and J by 5 bases. The CDR3 sequence is 13 residues long. The V gene's germline CDR1 is SGHRS and CDR2 YFSETQ. The CDR3 nucleotides are TGCGCCAGCAGCCAAAGGACAGGGCACGAGCAGTACTTC. Translated, it gives CASSQRTGHEQYF.

This clone was picked up one time. This chain connects TRBV18 to TRBJ1-4; 9 bases are shared with TRBD1. V shed 2 bases, J shed 8 bases, and the junction held 3 bases outside the gene matches. This CDR3 contains 14 residues. Germline V gives CDR1 KGHSH, CDR2 LQKENI. CDR3 bases: TGTGCCAGCTCACCAGGGACAGGGCCGGAAAAACTGTTTTTT. Its protein product is CASSPGTGPEKLFF.

This chain joins TRBV5-3 and TRBJ2-5, with 9 bases matching TRBD2. TRBV5-3 is an ORF, with its function uncertain. V shed 5 bases, J shed 5 bases, and the junction held 7 bases outside the gene matches. This CDR3 is built from 14 residues. Here the CDR3 DNA reads TGTGCCAGAAGTTTTAGCGGGAGATCCGAGACCCAGTACTTC. It is translated as CARSFSGRSETQYF.

J is TRBJ2-1 and V is TRBV10-3; D is uncertain. The ends were cut back, 8 bases at V and 13 bases at J, with 15 bases in the middle. CDR1 ENHRY and CDR2 SYGVKD come from the germline V gene. The CDR3 runs 11 residues. This CDR3 is CAIDSGTYQFF. CDR3 nucleotide sequence: TGTGCCATCGACTCTGGTACTTATCAGTTCTTC.

This clone was seen once. This sequence joins TRBV11-2 and TRBJ2-2; 7 bases match TRBD1. V was pared by 11 bases and J by 2 bases, with 8 bases of the junction left unmatched. Germline values: CDR1 SGHAT, CDR2 FQNNGV. This CDR3 has 14 residues. This chain's CDR3 is CALKTGLNTGELFF. The CDR3 nucleotides read TGTGCCCTGAAGACAGGGCTAAACACCGGGGAGCTGTTTTTT.

This sequence joins TRBV28 and TRBJ1-3; D unclear. This CDR3 comprises 16 residues. Trimming cost V 9 bases and J 0 bases, with 18 bases left between them. Germline CDR1 and CDR2: MDHEN and SYDVKM. This CDR3 reads CASSPLSSRSGNTIYF. CDR3 in DNA: TGTGCCAGTTCCCCTCTGAGCTCCCGCTCTGGAAACACCATATATTTT.

This chain joins TRBV5-1 and TRBJ2-1; D gene ambiguous. Trimming cost V 0 bases and J 6 bases, with 10 bases left between them. The CDR3 is made up of 14 amino acids. The germline gives CDR1 SGHRS, CDR2 YFSETQ. The CDR3 DNA follows: TGCGCCAGCAGCTTGGAAGTAGGTAGCAATGAGCAGTTCTTC. As protein: CASSLEVGSNEQFF.

The chain couples TRBV29-1 to TRBJ2-5, with D perhaps TRBD1 (7 bases). The CDR3 runs 12 residues. V gave up 4 bases and J gave up 3 bases, with 9 bases separating them. CDR1 and CDR2 from the germline V gene are SQVTM and ANQGSEA. The chain's CDR3 is CSVGRGEETQYF. The CDR3 nucleotides read TGCAGCGTTGGCAGGGGGGAAGAGACCCAGTACTTC.

The table lists this clone with a count of one. J is TRBJ1-2 and V is TRBV15; TRBD1 might be the D (6 bases). Trimming took 3 bases from V and 4 from J, leaving 15 bases between them. The germline V gene encodes CDR1 LNHNV and CDR2 YYDKDF (reference sequence). This CDR3 is built from 15 residues. The CDR3: CATSRGGQGLYGYTF. The CDR3 nucleotides read TGTGCCACCAGCAGGGGGGGGCAGGGACTCTATGGCTACACCTTC.

This clone was observed a few times. The chain joins TRBV18 to TRBJ2-7; D gene unclear. CDR3 size: 14 residues. V was shortened by 0 bases and J by 0 bases, with 6 bases between the two germline ends. Germline assignment: CDR1 KGHSH and CDR2 LQKENI. For the CDR3, the DNA is TGTGCCAGCTCACCACCGACCAACTCCTACGAGCAGTACTTC. Protein sequence: CASSPPTNSYEQYF. The full variable domain, its missing parts supplied by reference TRBV18 and TRBJ2-7, is NAGVMQNPRHLVRRRGQEARLRCSPMKGHSHVYWYRQLPEEGLKFMVYLQKENIIDESGMPKERFSAEFPKEGPSILRIQQVVRGDSAAYFCASSPPTNSYEQYFGPGTRLTVT.

The rearrangement uses TRBV7-9 and TRBJ2-7; tentative D call: TRBD1 (6 bases). Germline V gene lookup returns CDR1 SEHNR and CDR2 FQNEAQ (reference sequence). This CDR3 is built from 15 residues. Trimming shortened V by 0 bases and J by 2 bases, and 11 bases separated the two germline ends. CDR3 sequence reads: CASSLATGYPYEQYF. The DNA for the CDR3 is TGTGCCAGCAGCTTAGCTACAGGGTATCCCTACGAGCAGTACTTC.

This clone was detected only once. The chain has TRBV19 and TRBJ1-5; D gene uncertain. Trimming pared 3 bases from V and 3 bases from J, leaving 3 bases between. Germline assignment: CDR1 LNHDA and CDR2 SQIVND (reference sequence). CDR3 length: 12 residues. The DNA for the CDR3 is TGTGCCAGTAGTATCCCCAATCAGCCCCAGCATTTT. Protein: CASSIPNQPQHF.

The chain employs TRBV4-2 and TRBJ2-7; the match to TRBD2 covers 8 bases. V lost 4 bases to trimming and J lost 0 bases; unmatched junction nucleotides: 5. This CDR3 region has 15 residues. Germline CDR1 reads LGHNA; CDR2 reads YNFKEQ. In nucleotides, the CDR3 is TGTGCCAGCAGCCGACCGGGACTAGACTCCTACGAGCAGTACTTC. Translated, it gives CASSRPGLDSYEQYF.

The chain joins TRBV5-1 to TRBJ2-1; TRBD1 or TRBD2 may be the D gene (5 bases each). There are 18 residues in the CDR3. Germline CDR1 reads SGHRS; CDR2 reads YFSETQ. The germline V and J ends were trimmed by 4 bases and 3 bases, with 23 bases remaining between them. CDR3 residues: CASSGYRAQTGGYNEQFF. The CDR3 nucleotides read TGCGCCAGCAGCGGGTACCGAGCGCAAACTGGGGGCTACAATGAGCAGTTCTTC.

The genes are TRBV9 and TRBJ2-6; D uncertain. Deletions cut 0 bases from V and 2 bases from J, with 9 bases between. Germline CDR1 SGDLS, CDR2 YYNGEE. This CDR3 has 16 residues. The CDR3 DNA follows: TGTGCCAGCAGCGTAGTGGGGTTGGCTGGGGCCAACGTCCTGACTTTC. Translated: CASSVVGLAGANVLTF.

Only a few counts were recorded for this clone. The chain recombines TRBV4-1 with TRBJ2-3, with 14 positions matching TRBD2. The CDR3 runs 19 residues. Trimming took 4 bases from V and 1 from J; bases not matched to a gene: 10. CDR1 and CDR2 (germline): MGHRA, YSYEKL. CDR3 bases: TGCGCCAGCAGCCGAATCGGACTAGCGGGAGGATCGGGCACAGATACGCAGTATTTT. It codes for CASSRIGLAGGSGTDTQYF.